Below, 21 T cell receptor beta chains from the same sample are listed, as sequenced in a study of blood T cell repertoires in COVID-19. The assay was immunoSEQ multiplex PCR, and TCRdb's table has in-frame clones only and misses some. The table includes 350,000 to 450,000 clones, 70% to 90% detected once. The specimen was PBMCs or T cells enriched from blood (not recorded which). These TCRs come from a woman between 18 and 29 years old who had been exposed to COVID-19.

This sequence joins TRBV28 and TRBJ1-5; D remains ambiguous. The CDR3 sequence is 15 residues long. Germline loops: CDR1 MDHEN, CDR2 SYDVKM. V was clipped by 3 bases and J by 6 bases, with 15 bases between them. CDR3 sequence: CASSFLGGLAQPQHF. The CDR3 region has the DNA TGTGCCAGCAGTTTTCTTGGAGGGTTGGCTCAGCCCCAGCATTTT.

V is TRBV29-1 and J is TRBJ1-2; 9 nucleotides line up with TRBD1. V trimming: 5 bases; J trimming: 4 bases; junction bases outside the gene matches: 8. The CDR3 length is 14 residues. Germline-derived CDR1 and CDR2 are SQVTM and ANQGSEA. The chain's CDR3 is CSVPTGGPGYGYTF. In DNA form, the CDR3 reads TGCAGCGTTCCCACAGGGGGCCCGGGCTATGGCTACACCTTC.

This clone was observed a single time. The chain combines TRBV3-1 (or the pseudogene TRBV3-2) with TRBJ2-7; 8 bases align to TRBD2. The CDR3 length is 15 residues. J was trimmed by 2 bases and V by 4 bases; bases with no gene match: 7. Looked up from germline, CDR1 is LGHDT and CDR2 is YNNKEL (reference sequence). CDR3 in DNA: TGTGCCAGCAGCCGAGGGGCTAGCGGGCCCTACGAGCAGTACTTC. The encoded protein is CASSRGASGPYEQYF.

V is TRBV12-3 or TRBV12-4 and J is TRBJ1-3; weak D call: TRBD1 (6 bases). The V end lost 6 bases, the J end lost 2 bases, and 8 bases lay between the germline ends. This CDR3 has 13 amino acids. The CDR3 DNA reads TGTGCCAGCAGACAGGGTGCTGGAAACACCATATATTTT. It translates to CASRQGAGNTIYF.

This chain joins TRBV12-5 and TRBJ2-2, with 9 bases fitting TRBD1. J gave up 7 bases and V 9 bases, and 18 bases lay outside the gene matches. This CDR3 comprises 17 residues. CDR1 and CDR2 (germline): LGHNT, FRNRAP. The CDR3 sequence: CASTFTTGGAFIGELFF. In nucleotides, the CDR3 is TGTGCTAGCACATTTACTACAGGGGGCGCGTTCATCGGGGAGCTGTTTTTT.

This CDR3 is CASSQDLAATNEKLFF. CDR3 nucleotides: TGCGCCAGCAGCCAAGATTTGGCAGCAACTAATGAAAAACTGTTTTTT. The chain recombines TRBV4-1 with TRBJ1-4, with D uncertain. The length of the CDR3 is 16 residues. Trimming left V 0 bases short and J 0 bases short, with 8 bases between. Germline CDR1 and CDR2: MGHRA and YSYEKL.

The chain uses TRBV7-8 and TRBJ1-1, with a weak D call TRBD1 (6 bases). This CDR3 is built from 17 residues. The V end was cut by 4 bases, the J end by 0 bases, with 18 bases between. Germline V gives CDR1 SGHVS, CDR2 FQNEAQ. CDR3 residues: CASSYSPRGQVNTEAFF. In DNA, the CDR3 is TGTGCCAGCAGCTACTCCCCGAGGGGACAAGTGAACACTGAAGCTTTCTTT.

This clone was picked up one time. The chain employs TRBV28 and TRBJ2-7; possibly TRBD2 for D (6 bases). Germline V CDR1 and CDR2: MDHEN, SYDVKM. V lost 10 bases and J 3 bases, leaving 16 bases between the germline ends. This CDR3 is built from 13 residues. The CDR3 spells CATCGTSYYEQYF. The DNA for the CDR3 is TGTGCCACCTGCGGGACTTCATACTACGAGCAGTACTTC. The variable domain in full, completed from reference TRBV28 and TRBJ2-7, reads DVKVTQSSRYLVKRTGEKVFLECVQDMDHENMFWYRQDPGLGLRLIYFSYDVKMKEKGDIPEGYSVSREKKERFSLILESASTNQTSMYLCATCGTSYYEQYFGPGTRLTVT.

This clone has more than one count but fewer than ten. The J gene is TRBJ1-4, the V gene TRBV7-8, with D perhaps TRBD1 (6 bases). The germline V gene encodes CDR1 SGHVS and CDR2 FQNEAQ. Trimming took off 5 bases at V and 8 bases at J, with 15 bases between the two ends. The CDR3 extends over 14 amino acids. The CDR3 region is CASSRGDTGEKLFF. DNA of the CDR3: TGTGCCAGCAGCCGGGGGGATACAGGGGAAAAACTGTTTTTT.

CDR3 nucleotides: TGCGCCAGCAGCCCTCAGGAGGGGGCGAGCTACGAGCAGTACTTC. It yields the protein CASSPQEGASYEQYF. The chain recombines TRBV4-1 with TRBJ2-7, with TRBD1 as a possible D gene (7 bases). The V end was cut by 4 bases, the J end by 3 bases, with 16 bases between. The CDR3 contains 15 residues. Per germline, CDR1 MGHRA and CDR2 YSYEKL.

The chain employs TRBV18 and TRBJ2-7; TRBD2 matches 12 bases. CDR3 size: 16 residues. Germline V lookup: CDR1 KGHSH, CDR2 LQKENI. The V gene end was trimmed by 3 bases and the J gene end by 5 bases; junction bases not matched to a gene: 8. DNA of the CDR3: TGTGCCAGCTCACCCCTGACTAGCGGGAGCGTCGACGAGCAGTACTTC. Its protein product is CASSPLTSGSVDEQYF.

This chain joins TRBV18 and TRBJ2-1; the D is unclear. In germline, CDR1 is KGHSH, CDR2 LQKENI. This CDR3 has 12 residues. Trimming pared 6 bases from V and 5 bases from J, leaving 8 bases between. The CDR3 bases are TGTGCCAGCTCCCCGACTCACAATGAGCAGTTCTTC. It is translated as CASSPTHNEQFF.

Concerning this clone: Additional DNA sequences in this sample encode the identical CDR3. The chain uses TRBV28 and TRBJ1-2, with TRBD1 as a possible D gene (5 bases). Germline-derived CDR1 and CDR2 are MDHEN and SYDVKM. V lost 3 bases, J lost 4 bases, and 6 bases lay in between. This CDR3 is 12 amino acids long. CDR3 loop: CASSLGGYGYTF. DNA of the CDR3: TGTGCCAGCAGTTTGGGGGGCTATGGCTACACCTTC.

This clone came up once. The chain joins TRBV27 to TRBJ1-6, with D tentatively TRBD1 (6 bases). V was pared by 5 bases and J by 3 bases, with 11 bases between. Per germline, CDR1 MNHEY and CDR2 SMNVEV (reference sequence). The CDR3 consists of 15 residues. The CDR3 is CASSQDRNYNSPLHF. The CDR3 DNA follows: TGTGCCAGCAGTCAGGACAGAAACTATAATTCACCCCTCCACTTT.

This CDR3 reads CASSLDGGSVKETQYF. CDR3 bases: TGTGCCAGCAGCTTGGATGGCGGATCGGTCAAAGAGACCCAGTACTTC. V gene TRBV7-9 combines with J gene TRBJ2-5, with D unresolved. Trimming removed 3 bases from V and 3 bases from J, with 17 bases in between. The CDR3 length is 16 residues. CDR1 and CDR2 (germline): SEHNR, FQNEAQ (reference sequence).

V and J are TRBV12-3 or TRBV12-4 and TRBJ2-2; D not resolved. V dropped 3 bases and J dropped 7 bases, with 3 bases sitting between them. The CDR3 sequence is 11 residues long. The CDR3 here is CASSFVGELFF. The CDR3 DNA reads TGTGCCAGCAGTTTCGTCGGGGAGCTGTTTTTT.

The V and J genes are TRBV7-8 and TRBJ1-2; TRBD1 agrees at 12 bases. This CDR3 spans 15 amino acids. The germline CDR1 and CDR2 sequences are SGHVS and FQNEAQ. The ends lost 3 bases at V and 5 bases at J; junction bases unmatched: 4. The CDR3, as DNA: TGTGCCAGCAGCTTTGGGACAGGGGGCTCGTATGGCTACACCTTC. It yields the protein CASSFGTGGSYGYTF.

This clone occurred once. This chain joins TRBV4-3 and TRBJ2-7; TRBD2 agrees at 7 bases. With V trimmed by 0 bases and J by 10 bases, 6 bases remained unmatched. CDR1 and CDR2 from the germline V gene are LGHNA and YSLEER. CDR3 length: 13 residues. In DNA form, the CDR3 reads TGCGCCAGCAGCCAAGATGGGAGGGACCTTCAGTACTTC. Encoded protein: CASSQDGRDLQYF.

The rearrangement uses TRBV4-1 and TRBJ2-7; TRBD1 agrees at 10 bases. The CDR3 is made up of 17 amino acids. The V gene's germline CDR1 is MGHRA and CDR2 YSYEKL. J gave up 2 bases and V 3 bases, and 10 bases lay outside the gene matches. This chain's CDR3 is CASSQRAGTGATYEQYF. Here the CDR3 DNA reads TGCGCCAGCAGCCAGCGAGCCGGGACAGGGGCTACCTACGAGCAGTACTTC.

This clone has just a few counts. This rearrangement joins TRBV10-3 to TRBJ1-5, with 8 bases fitting TRBD1. J gave up 6 bases and V 6 bases, and 7 bases lay outside the gene matches. CDR1 ENHRY and CDR2 SYGVKD come from the germline V gene. This CDR3 is 14 amino acids long. The chain's CDR3 is CAISLQGGVQPQHF. The CDR3 nucleotides read TGTGCCATCAGCCTACAGGGGGGGGTTCAGCCCCAGCATTTT.

This clone has just a few counts. The chain employs TRBV7-2 and TRBJ2-7; 13 positions agree with TRBD2. Per the germline V gene, CDR1 is SGHTA and CDR2 is FQGNSA. Trimming removed 3 bases from V and 3 bases from J; junction bases left unmatched: 2. The CDR3 extends over 15 amino acids. CDR3 region: CASSLTSGGNYEQYF. CDR3 nucleotide sequence: TGTGCCAGCAGCTTGACTAGCGGGGGGAACTACGAGCAGTACTTC.